The 19 T cell receptor beta chains presented below share a single source sample, sequenced in a study of cytomegalovirus exposure and HLA in healthy donors. PCR employed 60 Vbeta and 13 Jbeta primers. Here immunoSEQ multiplex PCR was the method, and the copy in TCRdb shows in-frame clones only, minus some. The table records roughly 150,000 clones, over 80% of them present only once. The specimen sequenced was PBMCs. The receptor source for this set is a boy between 2 and 10 years old in good health and CMV-seronegative.

The chain recombines TRBV5-1 with TRBJ1-2; 10 bases are shared with TRBD1. V shed 6 bases and J 0 bases; nucleotides not matched to a gene: 8. The germline V gene has CDR1 SGHRS and CDR2 YFSETQ. The CDR3 runs to 16 residues. The CDR3, as DNA: TGCGCCAGCACCACCGGGACAGGGGCCTCTAACTATGGCTACACCTTC. Protein sequence: CASTTGTGASNYGYTF.

V and J are TRBV30 and TRBJ2-7; the D gene is possibly TRBD1 (5 bases). Looked up from germline, CDR1 is GTSNPN and CDR2 is SVGIG (reference sequence). V lost 6 bases and J lost 3, with 9 bases in between. CDR3 length equals 11 residues. The CDR3 DNA is TGTGCCTGTAAACAGGTCTACGAGCAGTACTTC. It is translated as CACKQVYEQYF.

V gene TRBV27 combines with J gene TRBJ1-2; TRBD1 agrees at 9 bases. The CDR3 runs to 15 residues. The trim removed 6 bases at V and 5 bases at J, leaving 10 bases unmatched. Germline V gene sequence: CDR1 MNHEY, CDR2 SMNVEV (reference sequence). The CDR3 DNA sequence: TGTGCCAGCAGCCCGGGACAGGGATTAGTTTATGGCTACACCTTC. This codes for CASSPGQGLVYGYTF.

The rearrangement links TRBV15 to TRBJ2-3; D might be TRBD2 (6 bases). The germline V and J ends were trimmed by 5 bases and 6 bases, with 18 bases remaining between them. The germline V gene has CDR1 LNHNV and CDR2 YYDKDF (reference sequence). The CDR3 is 15 residues long. The CDR3 spells CATSALAFGGDTQYF. DNA of the CDR3: TGTGCCACCAGCGCTCTAGCGTTTGGGGGGGATACGCAGTATTTT.

The genes are TRBV27 and TRBJ1-2; TRBD1 is a possible D gene (6 bases). Per the germline V gene, CDR1 is MNHEY and CDR2 is SMNVEV (reference sequence). Trimming took 3 bases from V and 8 from J, leaving 19 bases between them. The CDR3 contains 15 residues. In DNA, the CDR3 is TGTGCCAGCAGTTTCCCTCGGGACATTCAACGGGGCTACACCTTC. Translating gives CASSFPRDIQRGYTF.

The chain joins TRBV5-6 to TRBJ2-5, with 8 bases lining up with TRBD2. Looked up from germline, CDR1 is SGHDT and CDR2 is YYEEEE. The trim removed 3 bases at V and 2 bases at J, leaving 9 bases unmatched. There are 16 residues in the CDR3. CDR3 in amino acids: CASSSRPGTRQETQYF. The CDR3 DNA reads TGTGCCAGCAGCTCCCGCCCCGGGACTAGACAAGAGACCCAGTACTTC. The entire variable domain, with the rest obtained from reference TRBV5-6 and TRBJ2-5, is as follows: DAGVTQSPTHLIKTRGQQVTLRCSPKSGHDTVSWYQQALGQGPQFIFQYYEEEERQRGNFPDRFSGHQFPNYSSELNVNALLLGDSALYLCASSSRPGTRQETQYFGPGTRLLVL.

The CDR3 region has the DNA TGTGCCAGCAGTTGGGACAGGGCCTCCTACGAGCAGTACGTC. Translating it yields CASSWDRASYEQYV. V usage is TRBV6-5 and J usage is TRBJ2-7; 9 bases align to TRBD1. The V and J ends lost 4 bases and 0 bases, in that order; junction bases with no gene match: 1. The CDR3 is 14 amino acids. The germline V gene has CDR1 MNHEY and CDR2 SVGAGI.

This clone is a singleton in its sample. V is TRBV11-2 and J is TRBJ2-5; 10 nucleotides match TRBD2. The CDR3 has 17 amino acids. Trimming took 5 bases from V and 2 from J; bases not matched to a gene: 11. Germline V lookup: CDR1 SGHAT, CDR2 FQNNGV. The CDR3 DNA reads as TGTGCCAGCAGCAGAGGGGCTAGCGGGGGTGTTCAAGAGACCCAGTACTTC. As protein: CASSRGASGGVQETQYF.

This chain uses TRBV2 with TRBJ2-1, with TRBD2 identical over 9 bases. With 3 bases clipped from V and 4 bases from J, the junction kept 10 bases outside the gene matches. Germline CDR1 is SNHLY and CDR2 is FYNNEI. The CDR3 totals 17 residues. The CDR3 loop is CASSETLAGTSYNEQFF. DNA of the CDR3: TGTGCCAGCAGTGAGACCCTAGCGGGGACCAGTTACAATGAGCAGTTCTTC. The complete variable domain, with remaining parts taken from reference TRBV2 and TRBJ2-1, reads EPEVTQTPSHQVTQMGQEVILRCVPISNHLYFYWYRQILGQKVEFLVSFYNNEISEKSEIFDDQFSVERPDGSNFTLKIRSTKLEDSAMYFCASSETLAGTSYNEQFFGPGTRLTVL.

This chain uses TRBV6-4 with TRBJ1-2; 10 positions agree with TRBD1. V gave up 2 bases and J gave up 4 bases; unmatched junction bases: 7. In germline, CDR1 is MRHNA, CDR2 SNTAGT. This CDR3 has 16 residues. DNA for the CDR3: TGTGCCAGCAGTGACGCCGGGACAGGGGAAACCTATGGCTACACCTTC. Its translation: CASSDAGTGETYGYTF.

This clone was seen once. J is TRBJ2-2 and V is TRBV2; D perhaps matches TRBD1 (6 bases). V gave up 7 bases and J gave up 4 bases, with 13 bases separating them. The germline CDR1 and CDR2 sequences are SNHLY and FYNNEI. The CDR3 consists of 14 residues. CDR3 in amino acids: CASKGTRGTGELFF. The CDR3 nucleotides read TGTGCCAGCAAAGGGACCAGGGGCACCGGGGAGCTGTTTTTT.

The chain uses TRBV12-5 and TRBJ2-5; 11 positions agree with TRBD2. The CDR3 consists of 17 residues. With 2 bases clipped from V and 5 bases from J, the junction kept 10 bases outside the gene matches. CDR1 and CDR2 (germline): LGHNT, FRNRAP. CDR3 region: CASGLKVTSGSHETQYF. The CDR3 DNA reads as TGTGCTAGTGGTTTGAAGGTAACTAGCGGGAGCCACGAGACCCAGTACTTC.

The chain recombines TRBV10-2 with TRBJ1-4; TRBD1 is a possible D gene (5 bases). Germline V gene data show CDR1 as WSHSY and CDR2 as SAAADI. Between the trimmed V and J ends, which lost 0 bases and 3 bases, there was a span of 14 bases. The CDR3 extends over 17 amino acids. The CDR3 nucleotides are TGCGCCAGCAGTGAGTCGGGGCCCCCGAGACCTAATGAAAAACTGTTTTTT. It codes for CASSESGPPRPNEKLFF.

The CDR3: CASSSPKSMNTEAFF. The DNA of the CDR3 is TGTGCCAGCAGCTCCCCGAAAAGCATGAACACTGAAGCTTTCTTT. This rearrangement joins TRBV7-9 to TRBJ1-1; the D is unclear. Germline CDR1 and CDR2: SEHNR and FQNEAQ (reference sequence). Trimming cost V 4 bases and J 0 bases, with 12 bases left between them. This CDR3 is built from 15 residues.

This clone was seen a few times. V and J are TRBV11-2 and TRBJ1-2, with D unresolved. The length of the CDR3 is 14 residues. V lost 0 bases to trimming and J lost 6 bases, with 11 bases between them. Germline V gene sequence: CDR1 SGHAT, CDR2 FQNNGV. CDR3 region: CASSLDRGDHGYTF. As DNA, the CDR3 is TGTGCCAGCAGCTTAGATCGCGGTGACCATGGCTACACCTTC.

This rearrangement joins TRBV27 to TRBJ2-2; possible D gene TRBD1, 5 bases. Trimming shortened V by 0 bases and J by 3 bases, and 11 bases separated the two germline ends. The CDR3 is 16 residues long. Germline V lookup: CDR1 MNHEY, CDR2 SMNVEV (reference sequence). The DNA for the CDR3 is TGTGCCAGCAGTTTATCACCGACAGTTGACACCGGGGAGCTGTTTTTT. Its protein product is CASSLSPTVDTGELFF.

The chain is built from TRBV9 and TRBJ2-5; possibly TRBD2 for D (6 bases). The CDR3 is 16 amino acids. V was cut by 4 bases and J by 4 bases, with 20 bases left in between. The germline V gene encodes CDR1 SGDLS and CDR2 YYNGEE. CDR3 sequence (DNA): TGTGCCAGCAGCCAAATGGGGGGTTCGCCGGGAGAGACCCAGTACTTC. Protein product: CASSQMGGSPGETQYF.

The CDR3 DNA reads TGTGCCAGCAGTTTACGCGGGACTAGCGGGAACAATGAGCAGTTCTTC. Its protein is CASSLRGTSGNNEQFF. V is TRBV27 and J is TRBJ2-1, with TRBD2 matching 13 bases. Germline trimming cut 2 bases from V and 5 bases from J; bases unmatched to any gene: 3. Germline values: CDR1 MNHEY, CDR2 SMNVEV (reference sequence). There are 16 residues in the CDR3.

V and J are TRBV15 and TRBJ2-7, with 8 bases lining up with TRBD2. Germline CDR1 reads LNHNV; CDR2 reads YYDKDF (reference sequence). The ends lost 5 bases at V and 4 bases at J; junction bases unmatched: 10. This CDR3 spans 15 amino acids. The CDR3 DNA reads as TGTGCCACCAGCGCGGAAATAGCGGGGTATTACGAGCAGTACGTC. Its protein product is CATSAEIAGYYEQYV.